This T cell receptor beta chain was found in a study of shared clonotypes between healthy human individuals. The CDR3 is made up of 14 amino acids. Germline CDR1 is SGHNT and CDR2 is YENEEA. Trimming shortened V by 5 bases and J by 5 bases, and 14 bases separated the two germline ends. A note on this clone: This same CDR3 is encoded by further DNA sequences in the sample.

Generated by immunoSEQ multiplex PCR, the TCRdb table keeps only in-frame clones and is missing some. Of around 2.1 million clones listed, 95% were seen once; the top ten hold approximately 0.13%. The receptor was isolated from a man between 18 and 29 years old in good health. The rearrangement links TRBV11-3 to TRBJ2-3, with a tentative D call TRBD2 (7 bases). Sequencing used naive CD4+ T cells sorted from blood. Subset here: CD45RA+ positively selected. This CDR3 reads CASSLGGGQDTQYF. The DNA for the CDR3 is TGTGCCAGCAGCCTGGGGGGGGGCCAAGATACGCAGTATTTT.